These 19 T cell receptor beta chains were all obtained from the same sample, sequenced in a study of human T cells and chemical hapten exposure (dated by TCRdb to the early 2020s). The time point label, read with the paper, signifies: pre-sensitization, week 0. Explained via the paper, the treatment or condition label denotes: therapeutic diphenylcyclopropenone sensitization with weekly scalp DPC. Library generation was performed with RACE. The reads were generated on a NextSeq 500. TCRdb reprocessing: public reads trimmed at Q25 with fastp, clones called with MiXCR, in-frame beta chains kept. Each entry is one CDR3 protein sequence, shown with its most common DNA and genes. The sample table lists 240,000 or so distinct CDR3 sequences, around 9.3% of them with a count of one. Together, the top ten hold 2% to 3% of the sample. The sample consisted of whole blood, taken in connection with sensitization to the hapten diphenylcyclopropenone (DPC). Source of these receptors: a woman aged 35 to 49 with alopecia areata. Some clones in this sample may be carry-over from other donors' samples.

The V gene is TRBV5-1, the J gene TRBJ1-4; D is unclear. V lost 7 bases, J lost 3 bases, and 13 bases lay in between. The CDR3 sequence is 14 residues long. CDR1 is SGHRS and CDR2 is YFSETQ in the germline V gene. Here the CDR3 DNA reads TGCGCCAGCTGCCCCGACGGATCTAATGAAAAACTGTTTTTT. Encoded protein: CASCPDGSNEKLFF.

This clonotype was recorded a few times. The rearrangement joins TRBV5-1 to TRBJ2-2; 11 bases match TRBD2. The CDR3 has 17 residues. CDR1 and CDR2 from the germline V gene are SGHRS and YFSETQ. Trimming took 1 base from V and 3 from J; bases not matched to a gene: 5. CDR3 bases: TGCGCCAGCAGCTTGTCGGGACTAGCGGCATACACCGGGGAGCTGTTTTTT. Amino acid sequence: CASSLSGLAAYTGELFF.

This clonotype was observed a handful of times. V and J are TRBV15 and TRBJ2-1, with 9 bases matching TRBD2. The germline V gene has CDR1 LNHNV and CDR2 YYDKDF (reference sequence). This CDR3 has 14 residues. J was trimmed by 5 bases and V by 3 bases; bases with no gene match: 2. CDR3: CATSRGLADNEQFF. CDR3 coding DNA: TGTGCCACCAGCAGGGGACTAGCCGACAATGAGCAGTTCTTC.

About this clonotype: An end of the junction does not agree with germline; a read error may underlie this. V and J are TRBV28 and TRBJ2-1; 7 nucleotides agree with TRBD1. The CDR3 extends over 12 amino acids. Germline CDR1 is MDHEN and CDR2 is SYDVKM. CDR3 DNA: TGCACGACAGGGTTAGCGTACAATGAGCAGTTCTTC. This encodes CTTGLAYNEQFF.

This clonotype was seen a few times. The chain combines TRBV7-9 with TRBJ1-2, with D tentatively TRBD1 (5 bases). The length of the CDR3 is 15 residues. Trimming removed 7 bases at V and 5 bases at J, with 20 bases between. Germline V gene sequence: CDR1 SEHNR, CDR2 FQNEAQ (reference sequence). The CDR3 loop is CASIPEGFNEYGYTF. The DNA for the CDR3 is TGTGCCAGCATCCCGGAGGGGTTTAATGAGTATGGCTACACCTTC.

In this sample, this clonotype turned up a few times. The chain employs TRBV10-3 and TRBJ1-1; no clear D gene. This CDR3 contains 13 residues. The germline V and J ends were trimmed by 4 bases and 4 bases, with 10 bases remaining between them. Germline CDR1 ENHRY, CDR2 SYGVKD. The CDR3 protein is CAISVTGTTEAFF. The CDR3 DNA is TGTGCCATCAGTGTCACCGGTACCACTGAAGCTTTCTTT.

This clonotype was seen more than once but under ten times. The CDR3 DNA follows: TGTGCCAGCAGTTTTTTCCGGGACAGGGGAGGCGGCACTGAAGCTTTCTTT. Encoded protein: CASSFFRDRGGGTEAFF. The rearrangement links TRBV27 to TRBJ1-1; 10 positions match TRBD1. CDR1 is MNHEY and CDR2 is SMNVEV in the germline V gene (reference sequence). The length of the CDR3 is 17 residues. With V trimmed by 3 bases and J by 4 bases, 11 bases remained unmatched.

The chain uses TRBV6-2 or TRBV6-3 and TRBJ2-7, with D maybe TRBD2 (5 bases). CDR1 MNHEY and CDR2 SVGEGT come from the germline V gene. There are 14 residues in the CDR3. The V end was cut by 5 bases, the J end by 3 bases, with 14 bases between. The CDR3 loop is CASSAPGMSYEQYF. As DNA, the CDR3 is TGTGCCAGCAGTGCCCCCGGGATGAGCTACGAGCAGTACTTC.

This clonotype was detected a few times. V and J are TRBV29-1 and TRBJ2-1; 7 positions agree with TRBD2. This CDR3 is 13 amino acids long. After removal of 2 bases from V and 8 bases from J, the junction contained 6 bases not matched to a gene. Germline loops: CDR1 SQVTM, CDR2 ANQGSEA. The CDR3 sequence is CSVEPGLADEQFF. The CDR3 coding sequence is TGCAGCGTTGAACCGGGGCTAGCGGATGAGCAGTTCTTC.

The chain links TRBV28 to TRBJ2-7, with 12 bases identical to TRBD1. CDR3 length: 15 residues. Germline trimming cut 2 bases from V and 5 bases from J; bases unmatched to any gene: 4. The V gene's germline CDR1 is MDHEN and CDR2 SYDVKM. CDR3 coding DNA: TGTGCCAGCAGTTTACCCGGGACAGGGGGCGACGAGCAGTACTTC. Its protein product is CASSLPGTGGDEQYF.

This clonotype was found a few times. V usage is TRBV21-1 and J usage is TRBJ2-4. TRBV21-1 is termed a pseudogene. The length of the CDR3 is 11 residues. The CDR3 sequence: CASSRVGIQYF. The CDR3 DNA is TGTGCCAGCAGCAGGGTCGGCATTCAGTACTTC.

This clonotype has a handful of counts. The J gene is TRBJ2-7, the V gene TRBV9, with TRBD2 identical over 7 bases. This CDR3 has 15 amino acids. CDR1 is SGDLS, CDR2 YYNGEE, per germline. Trimming took 6 bases from V and 0 from J; bases not matched to a gene: 9. Here the CDR3 reads CASIPSGRSSYEQYF. CDR3 nucleotide sequence: TGTGCCAGCATCCCTAGCGGCAGGAGCTCCTACGAGCAGTACTTC.

This clonotype showed up many times. The V gene is TRBV2, the J gene TRBJ2-2; a weak D match, TRBD2 (5 bases). The ends were cut back, 7 bases at V and 0 bases at J, with 12 bases in the middle. Germline CDR1 reads SNHLY; CDR2 reads FYNNEI. CDR3 length: 15 amino acids. The CDR3 DNA is TGTGCCAGCACCGCACTAGGGACGAACACCGGGGAGCTGTTTTTT. It is translated as CASTALGTNTGELFF.

This clonotype was seen repeatedly, ten times or more. V usage is TRBV10-3 and J usage is TRBJ2-5, with D unresolved. The germline V and J ends were trimmed by 9 bases and 4 bases, with 15 bases remaining between them. From germline, CDR1 is ENHRY and CDR2 SYGVKD. CDR3 size: 13 residues. CDR3 amino acids: CAMTLEPGETQYF. The CDR3 bases are TGTGCCATGACCCTCGAGCCCGGAGAGACCCAGTACTTC.

This clonotype showed up many times. The chain carries TRBV9 and TRBJ2-2; D may match TRBD1 or TRBD2 (5 bases each). The CDR3 runs 17 residues. V lost 2 bases and J lost 6, with 20 bases in between. Germline V lookup: CDR1 SGDLS, CDR2 YYNGEE. Here the CDR3 DNA reads TGTGCCAGCAGCGTTTCGGGCCGGGGCTTCGCGGCCGGGGAGCTGTTTTTT. Amino acid sequence: CASSVSGRGFAAGELFF.

This clonotype was seen only a few times. The chain links TRBV12-3 or TRBV12-4 to TRBJ2-2, with 8 nucleotides matching TRBD1. With 3 bases clipped from V and 4 bases from J, the junction kept 4 bases outside the gene matches. The CDR3 is made up of 15 amino acids. The CDR3 coding sequence is TGTGCCAGCAGTTTGCAGGGGGCGGGCACCGGGGAGCTGTTTTTT. Protein sequence: CASSLQGAGTGELFF.

J is TRBJ2-4 and V is TRBV28, with a possible D match to TRBD2 (6 bases). Germline V gene lookup returns CDR1 MDHEN and CDR2 SYDVKM. This CDR3 is built from 15 residues. V lost 5 bases and J lost 1, with 12 bases in between. In DNA, the CDR3 is TGTGCCAGCAGTCCCGGAGGAGGGGCCAAAAACATTCAGTACTTC. Translated: CASSPGGGAKNIQYF.

This sequence joins TRBV20-1 and TRBJ2-7, with 11 bases lining up with TRBD1. In germline, CDR1 is DFQATT, CDR2 SNEGSKA (reference sequence). V trimming: 4 bases; J trimming: 2 bases; junction bases outside the gene matches: 4. CDR3 length equals 14 residues. CDR3 sequence: CSATRGQGAYEQYF. In nucleotides, the CDR3 is TGCAGTGCTACCCGGGGACAGGGGGCCTACGAGCAGTACTTC.

The CDR3 bases are TGTGCCAGCAGTCCTCCCGTGGTAGATACGCAGTATTTT. Protein: CASSPPVVDTQYF. The chain has TRBV7-9 and TRBJ2-3, with D unresolved. The CDR3 extends over 13 amino acids. Germline assignment: CDR1 SEHNR and CDR2 FQNEAQ (reference sequence). V was cut by 6 bases and J by 5 bases, with 12 bases left in between.